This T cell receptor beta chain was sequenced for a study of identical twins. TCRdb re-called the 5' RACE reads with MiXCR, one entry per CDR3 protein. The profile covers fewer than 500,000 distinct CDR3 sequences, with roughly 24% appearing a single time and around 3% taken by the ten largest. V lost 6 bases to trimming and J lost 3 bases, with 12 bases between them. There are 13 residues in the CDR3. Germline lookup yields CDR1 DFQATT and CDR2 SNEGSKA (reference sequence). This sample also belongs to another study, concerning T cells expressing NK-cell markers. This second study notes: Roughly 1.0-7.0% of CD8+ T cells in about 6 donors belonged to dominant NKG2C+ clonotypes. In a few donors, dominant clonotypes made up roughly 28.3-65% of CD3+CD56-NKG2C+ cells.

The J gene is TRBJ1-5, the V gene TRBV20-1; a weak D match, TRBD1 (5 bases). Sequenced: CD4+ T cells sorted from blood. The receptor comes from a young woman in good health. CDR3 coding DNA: TGCAGTGCCAAGGGGTCCTCCAATCAGCCCCAGCATTTT. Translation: CSAKGSSNQPQHF.